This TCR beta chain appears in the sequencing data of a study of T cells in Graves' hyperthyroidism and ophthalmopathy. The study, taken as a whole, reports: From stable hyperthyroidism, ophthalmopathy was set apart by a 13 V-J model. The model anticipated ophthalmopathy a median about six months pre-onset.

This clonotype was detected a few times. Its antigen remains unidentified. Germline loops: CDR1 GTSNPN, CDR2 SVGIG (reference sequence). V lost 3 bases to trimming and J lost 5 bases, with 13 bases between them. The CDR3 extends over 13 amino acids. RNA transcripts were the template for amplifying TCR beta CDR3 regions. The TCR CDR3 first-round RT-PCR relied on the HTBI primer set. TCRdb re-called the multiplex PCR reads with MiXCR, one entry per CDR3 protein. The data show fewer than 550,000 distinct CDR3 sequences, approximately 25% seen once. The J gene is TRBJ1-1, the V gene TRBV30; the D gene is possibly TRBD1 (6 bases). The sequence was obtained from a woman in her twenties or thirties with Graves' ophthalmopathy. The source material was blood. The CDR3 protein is CAWSPTRGTEAFF. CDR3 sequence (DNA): TGTGCCTGGAGCCCCACTAGGGGGACTGAAGCTTTCTTT.